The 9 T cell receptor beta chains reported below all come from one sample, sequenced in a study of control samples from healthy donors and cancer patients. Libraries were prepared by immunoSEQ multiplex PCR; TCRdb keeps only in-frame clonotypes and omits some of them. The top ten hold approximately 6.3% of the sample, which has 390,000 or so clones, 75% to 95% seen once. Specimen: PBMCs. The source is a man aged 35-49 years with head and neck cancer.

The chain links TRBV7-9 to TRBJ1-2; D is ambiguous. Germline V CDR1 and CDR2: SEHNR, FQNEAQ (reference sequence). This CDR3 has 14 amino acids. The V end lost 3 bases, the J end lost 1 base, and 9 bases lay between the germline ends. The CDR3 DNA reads TGTGCCAGCAGCTTGGGCGGGGATAACTATGGCTACACCTTC. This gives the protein CASSLGGDNYGYTF.

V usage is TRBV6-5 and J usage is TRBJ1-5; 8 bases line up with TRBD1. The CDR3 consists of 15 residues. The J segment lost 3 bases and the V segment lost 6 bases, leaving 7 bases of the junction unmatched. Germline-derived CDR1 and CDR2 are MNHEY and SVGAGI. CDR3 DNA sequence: TGTGCCAGCAGGTCCGCAGGGGGCACCAATCAGCCCCAGCATTTT. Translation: CASRSAGGTNQPQHF.

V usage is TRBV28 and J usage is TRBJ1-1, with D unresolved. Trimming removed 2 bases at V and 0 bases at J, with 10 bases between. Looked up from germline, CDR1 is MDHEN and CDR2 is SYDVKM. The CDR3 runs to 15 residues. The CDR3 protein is CASSLRLLMNTEAFF. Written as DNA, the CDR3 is TGTGCCAGCAGTTTACGGCTTTTGATGAACACTGAAGCTTTCTTT.

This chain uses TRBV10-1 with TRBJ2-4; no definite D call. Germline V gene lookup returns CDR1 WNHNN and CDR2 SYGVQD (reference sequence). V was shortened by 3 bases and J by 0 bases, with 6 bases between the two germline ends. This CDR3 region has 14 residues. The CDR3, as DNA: TGCGCCAGCAGTGACAGCTTAGCCAAAAACATTCAGTACTTC. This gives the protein CASSDSLAKNIQYF.

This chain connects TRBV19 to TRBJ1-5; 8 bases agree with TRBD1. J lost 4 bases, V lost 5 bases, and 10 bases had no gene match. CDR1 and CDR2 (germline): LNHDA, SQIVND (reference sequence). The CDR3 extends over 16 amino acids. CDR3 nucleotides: TGTGCCAGTAGTGTATTTTCCCGGGACAGGAATCAGCCCCAGCATTTT. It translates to CASSVFSRDRNQPQHF.

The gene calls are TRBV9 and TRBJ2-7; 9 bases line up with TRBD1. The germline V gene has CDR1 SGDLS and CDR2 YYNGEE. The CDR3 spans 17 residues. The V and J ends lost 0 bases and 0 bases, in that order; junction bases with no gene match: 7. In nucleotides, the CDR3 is TGTGCCAGCAGCGTAGGGACAGGGGTTACGAGCTCCTACGAGCAGTACTTC. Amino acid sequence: CASSVGTGVTSSYEQYF.

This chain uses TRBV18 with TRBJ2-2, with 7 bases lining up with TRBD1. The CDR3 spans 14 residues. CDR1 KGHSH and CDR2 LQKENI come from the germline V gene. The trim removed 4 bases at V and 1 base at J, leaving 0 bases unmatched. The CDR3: CASSRTGNTGELFF. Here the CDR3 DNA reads TGTGCCAGCTCACGGACAGGGAACACCGGGGAGCTGTTTTTT.

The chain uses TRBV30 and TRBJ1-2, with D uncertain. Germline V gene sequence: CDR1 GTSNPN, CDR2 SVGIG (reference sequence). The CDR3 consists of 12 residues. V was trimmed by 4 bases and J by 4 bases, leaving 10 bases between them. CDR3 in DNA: TGTGCCTGGAATCAGGAATCCTATGGCTACACCTTC. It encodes CAWNQESYGYTF.

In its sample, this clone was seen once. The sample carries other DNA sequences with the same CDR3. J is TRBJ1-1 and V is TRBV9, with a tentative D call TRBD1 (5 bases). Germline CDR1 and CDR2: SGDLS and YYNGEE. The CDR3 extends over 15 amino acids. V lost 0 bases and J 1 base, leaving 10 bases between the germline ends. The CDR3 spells CASSVAEGTNTEAFF. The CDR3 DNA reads TGTGCCAGCAGCGTAGCGGAGGGGACGAACACTGAAGCTTTCTTT.